This T cell receptor beta chain was identified in a study of blood T cell repertoires in COVID-19 (dated by TCRdb to 2020 to 2021). In the study overall: Samples covering the acute and convalescent phases of COVID-19 were provided by collaborators in the United States, Italy and Spain. The repertoires were made available in a free public database intended to serve as a resource for research on the immune response to SARS-CoV-2. The dataset comprised deeply sampled blood TCRbeta repertoires from subjects exposed to, actively infected with, or recovered from COVID-19. Samples came from the ongoing ImmuneRACE study (first 160 participants) plus 1,254 subjects from 6 global collaborators. Sample metadata almost always included a de-identified subject ID, COVID-19 status, age in years and sex. The material from the prospective study consisted of cDNA or gDNA derived from T cells, B-cell-depleted T cells, or PBMCs. HLA class I and class II types, where available, came from metadata supplied by the sample provider rather than from assay-based typing.

TCRbeta CDR3 regions were amplified from genomic DNA by means of the immunoSEQ Assay, a bias-controlled multiplex PCR. Per the authors' processing: Nucleated cell counts per sample were estimated from amplification of reference gene primers within the assay. To quantify the absolute abundance of each unique TCRbeta CDR3 rearrangement, sequence reads were collapsed and filtered. For each sample, productive Simpson clonality was calculated by taking the square root of Simpson's diversity index across productive rearrangements. The table was pulled from immuneACCESS by TCRdb, which kept in-frame rearrangements only. Such tables lose some clones; where checked, under half of the loss comes from unresolved V genes, and the rest has no known cause. V and J calls and clone size are those listed in that table; D and trimming were worked out from the DNA. The sample table shows more than 150,000 clones, and roughly nine tenths are seen once. The biggest ten clones account for roughly 20% of the sample.

Reading from cysteine to phenylalanine, the CDR3 counts 11 amino acids. Kept here is only the CDR3 DNA, which spans 33 bases and is read in frame from base 1. The V end loses 7 bases and the J end loses 6 bases, and a stretch of 9 bases separates them. Looking up the germline V gene (reference sequence) yields CDR1 PRHDT and CDR2 FYEKMQ. Collaborating institutions collected whole blood in K2EDTA tubes following their own protocols. For TCRbeta analysis, collaborators shipped samples as frozen whole blood, isolated PBMCs, or DNA extracted from either of those sample types. Regarding this clone: The specificity of this receptor is unknown. It has no much larger one-base neighbor in the sample; base qualities were not kept.

Paper-wide results and their limitations: The amount of clinical and demographic metadata varied by source and participant and was provided uncurated.

This TCR came from a man aged 70 or older with active or convalescent COVID-19. This chain is built from TRBV13 and TRBJ1-2, with an unclear D gene assignment. Sequencing used peripheral blood. The DNA sequence follows: TGTGCCAGCATTGAGCCCCATGGCTACACCTTC. It specifies CASIEPHGYTF.